This record looks at one T cell receptor beta chain sequence and its context. The antigen is undetermined. This entry is derived from a study of T-cell memory formation after mild COVID-19. Study context: The study found TCR clusters largely donor specific.

Trimming removed 0 bases at V and 3 bases at J, with 8 bases between. Looked up from germline, CDR1 is DFQATT and CDR2 is SNEGSKA (reference sequence). This CDR3 region has 13 residues. TCRdb passed the 5' RACE reads through MiXCR, listing each CDR3 protein once. The sample includes roughly 310,000 distinct CDR3 sequences, roughly 15% of them seen just once. Whole-study results and caveats: Some clones that responded turned up in pre-infection memory, which suggests that cross-reactive memory joined in. Shrinking CD4+ clones resided mostly in CM and EM, and CD8+ ones in EMRA. Contracting clones from day 15 to 85 had balanced CD4/CD8; later expanders favoured CD4+.

This clonotype was sampled from a man between 18 and 35 years old who had mild COVID-19 (a few samples of this study predate the infection). Cell type and time point are not known. The chain is built from TRBV20-1 and TRBJ1-2; D remains unclear. The sample comprised PBMCs or a T cell subset sorted from them (not recorded which). In DNA, the CDR3 is TGCAGTGCTAGAGATTTTAATGACTATGGCTACACCTTC. Protein sequence: CSARDFNDYGYTF.